One and the same sample provided the 16 T cell receptor beta chains below, sequenced in a study of monozygotic twins with inflammatory bowel disease. TCRdb reprocessed the 5' RACE reads, keeping one entry per CDR3 protein, no DNA. The sample totals just over 300,000 distinct CDR3 sequences; its top ten clones hold roughly 5.8%. The sample comprised blood. The source of these receptors is a human donor with ulcerative colitis or Crohn's disease, or a healthy co-twin of an affected twin (not recorded which).

The J gene is TRBJ1-1, the V gene TRBV12-3 or TRBV12-4; TCRdb reports TRBD1, a call that lacks DNA to check it against. The CDR3 spans 16 residues. CDR3 loop: CASSLIQGIFITEAFF.

This rearrangement joins TRBV18 to TRBJ1-2; checking the TCRdb D call of TRBD1 is not possible without DNA. The CDR3 length is 13 residues. The germline CDR1 and CDR2 sequences are KGHSH and LQKENI. The CDR3 sequence is CASSPSDTRGYTF.

The V gene is TRBV5-6, the J gene TRBJ1-4; TCRdb reports TRBD1, a call that lacks DNA to check it against. The germline gives CDR1 SGHDT, CDR2 YYEEEE. The CDR3 loop spans 14 amino acids. The CDR3 loop is CASSFGAANEKLFF.

The V and J genes are TRBV4-3 and TRBJ1-1. CDR1 and CDR2 (germline): LGHNA, YSLEER. This CDR3 spans 14 amino acids. This chain's CDR3 is CASSQDRRNTEAFF.

Here the CDR3 reads CASSLEEFNYGYTF. This chain links TRBV9 with TRBJ1-2. The CDR3 contains 14 residues. Germline-derived CDR1 and CDR2 are SGDLS and YYNGEE.

The chain couples TRBV11-2 to TRBJ2-3. CDR3 size: 12 residues. Germline V CDR1 and CDR2: SGHAT, FQNNGV. The CDR3 reads CASSHQTDTQYF.

The genes are TRBV6-2 or TRBV6-3 and TRBJ2-7. Germline V gene sequence: CDR1 MNHEY, CDR2 SVGEGT. CDR3 size: 15 residues. The CDR3 is CASRAHSGDSYEQYF.

V usage is TRBV20-1 and J usage is TRBJ2-7; the D call from TCRdb, TRBD2, cannot be confirmed without DNA. This CDR3 region has 13 residues. Germline CDR1 reads DFQATT; CDR2 reads SNEGSKA (reference sequence). CDR3 in amino acids: CSARDSGRYEQYF.

The J gene is TRBJ2-1, the V gene TRBV6-4; checking the TCRdb D call of TRBD1 is not possible without DNA. CDR1 and CDR2 from the germline V gene are MRHNA and SNTAGT. There are 16 residues in the CDR3. CDR3 region: CASSDYDGSGQGEQFF.

The V call is TRBV18, the J call TRBJ2-2; absent DNA, TCRdb's TRBD2 call cannot be checked. Germline lookup yields CDR1 KGHSH and CDR2 LQKENI. This CDR3 spans 15 amino acids. The CDR3 reads CASSRAGARAEELFF.

This chain uses TRBV5-1 with TRBJ2-7; the D gene TCRdb calls, TRBD2, cannot be checked with no DNA. CDR1 SGHRS and CDR2 YFSETQ come from the germline V gene. The CDR3 spans 14 residues. CDR3 sequence: CASSPRGTSDEQYF.

The CDR3 here is CSAESEGRGISNSPLHF. This chain connects TRBV20-1 to TRBJ1-6. The CDR3 length is 17 residues. The germline gives CDR1 DFQATT, CDR2 SNEGSKA (reference sequence).

The chain recombines TRBV5-6 with TRBJ2-2; the D gene TCRdb calls, TRBD2, cannot be checked with no DNA. There are 13 residues in the CDR3. Looked up from germline, CDR1 is SGHDT and CDR2 is YYEEEE. The CDR3 spells CASSYPRLGELFF.

The V and J genes are TRBV6-1 and TRBJ2-2; TCRdb's D call of TRBD1 is untestable without DNA. Per germline, CDR1 MNHNS and CDR2 SASEGT. The CDR3 spans 16 residues. The CDR3: CASSPPVEGVTGELFF.

The J gene is TRBJ2-1, the V gene TRBV29-1. CDR1 and CDR2 from the germline V gene are SQVTM and ANQGSEA. CDR3 length equals 14 residues. CDR3 sequence: CSVEGRDSNDEQFF.

The CDR3 loop reads CASSLEGFNSPLHF. V and J are TRBV5-1 and TRBJ1-6. From germline, CDR1 is SGHRS and CDR2 YFSETQ. The CDR3 covers 14 residues.